The clone carrying this T cell receptor beta chain was seen only a few times. Its antigen is not identified. This entry comes from a study of response to subunit inactivated influenza vaccine. Study-level results: Seasonal influenza vaccination, on each occasion, was suggested by the authors to recruit few new T cells.

Trimming shortened V by 2 bases and J by 0 bases, and 7 bases separated the two germline ends. The CDR3 totals 15 residues. Germline CDR1 is SGHTA and CDR2 is FQGNSA. TCRdb re-derived calls from the RT-PCR reads in MiXCR, one entry per CDR3 protein. The sample shows under 550,000 distinct CDR3 sequences, 7.6% of them seen only once. The chain combines TRBV7-2 with TRBJ2-2; D gene uncertain. The sample was PBMCs from blood, taken roughly 24 months after vaccination. This TCR was sampled from a man between 50 and 75 years old who received an inactivated influenza vaccine. The CDR3 DNA sequence: TGTGCCAGCAGCTTATCCAGGACGAACACCGGGGAGCTGTTTTTT. As protein: CASSLSRTNTGELFF.